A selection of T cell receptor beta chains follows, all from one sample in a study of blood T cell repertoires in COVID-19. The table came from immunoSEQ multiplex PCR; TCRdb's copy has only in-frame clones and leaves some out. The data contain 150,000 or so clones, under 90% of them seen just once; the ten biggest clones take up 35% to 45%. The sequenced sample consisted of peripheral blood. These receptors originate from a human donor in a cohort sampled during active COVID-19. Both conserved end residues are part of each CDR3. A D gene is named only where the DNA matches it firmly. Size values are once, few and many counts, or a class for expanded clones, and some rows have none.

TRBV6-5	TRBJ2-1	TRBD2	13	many	TGTGCCAGCAGACTAGCGGGGGCTAATGAGCAGTTCTTC	CASRLAGANEQFF
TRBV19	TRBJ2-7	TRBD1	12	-	TGTGCCAGTGGGACAGGGCCCTACGAGCAGTACTTC	CASGTGPYEQYF
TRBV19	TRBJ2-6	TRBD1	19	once	TGTGCCAGTAGTATAGCCTCCGGGACAGGGTCGGCTGGGGCCAACGTCCTGACTTTC	CASSIASGTGSAGANVLTF
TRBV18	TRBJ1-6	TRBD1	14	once	TGTGCCAGCTTTACCCGGACAGGGAATTCACCCCTCCACTTT	CASFTRTGNSPLHF
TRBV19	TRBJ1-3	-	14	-	TGTGCCACCGCGGACAAGAGCTCTGGAAACACCATATATTTT	CATADKSSGNTIYF
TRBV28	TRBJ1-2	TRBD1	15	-	TGTGCCAGCACTTTTTCAGGGGGCGCCGGCTATGGCTACACCTTC	CASTFSGGAGYGYTF
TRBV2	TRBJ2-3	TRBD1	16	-	TGTGCCAGCAGTGGGGACAGGGGACGGGGCACAGATACGCAGTATTTT	CASSGDRGRGTDTQYF
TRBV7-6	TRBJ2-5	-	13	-	TGTGCCAGCAGCCTCGGGGTGCCAGAGACCCAGTACTTC	CASSLGVPETQYF
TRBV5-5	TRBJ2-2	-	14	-	TGTGCCAGCAGCCGGGTCCTAAACACCGGGGAGCTGTTTTTT	CASSRVLNTGELFF
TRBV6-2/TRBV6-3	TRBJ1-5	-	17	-	TGTGCCAGCAGTTACGATAGGACAGAGGCCCCTAATCAGCCCCAGCATTTT	CASSYDRTEAPNQPQHF
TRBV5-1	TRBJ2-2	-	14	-	TGCGCCAGCAGCTTGGGACAGTTCACCGGGGAGCTGTTTTTT	CASSLGQFTGELFF
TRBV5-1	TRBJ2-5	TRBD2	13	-	TGCGCCTCTCGGGGACTAGCGGGAGAGACCCAGTACTTC	CASRGLAGETQYF
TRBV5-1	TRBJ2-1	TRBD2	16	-	TGCGCCAGCGGCCCCTCACCGCGGGGGGCGCCCAATGAGCAGTTCTTC	CASGPSPRGAPNEQFF
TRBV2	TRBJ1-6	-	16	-	TGTGCCAGCAAACCGAAGCCGAGCTCCTATAATTCACCCCTCCACTTT	CASKPKPSSYNSPLHF
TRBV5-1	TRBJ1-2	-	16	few	TGCGCCAGCAGCTTGGGCTCCGACGGAGCGGAATATGGCTACACCTTC	CASSLGSDGAEYGYTF
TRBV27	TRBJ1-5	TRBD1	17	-	TGTGCCAGCAGTTCAACAGGGGGCATTTATAGCAATCAGCCCCAGCATTTT	CASSSTGGIYSNQPQHF
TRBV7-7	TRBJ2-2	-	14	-	TGTGCCAGCAGCCCCTCAGATGACACCGGGGAGCTGTTTTTT	CASSPSDDTGELFF
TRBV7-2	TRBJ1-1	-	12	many	TGTGCCAGCAGCTTAGCAAGGGGTGAAGCTTTCTTT	CASSLARGEAFF